The clone carrying this T cell receptor beta chain appeared many times. Antigen: not known. This sample is part of a study of T cell clonality in common variable immunodeficiency. Study results and limitations: Common variable immunodeficiency TCR beta sequences reportedly had fewer deletions and N-nucleotide insertions. CVID subjects had higher TCRbeta clonality than healthy controls, most marked in about a third. What drives increased CVID clonality needs T cell subpopulation sequencing. Compared with controls, CVID subjects had fewer shared TCRbeta clones.

Clones were sequenced by immunoSEQ multiplex PCR, and TCRdb holds only the in-frame ones, with some missing. Observed in the sample are some 60,000 clones, none of them singletons. The TCR comes from a person between 18 and 75 years old in good health. Input material: peripheral blood mononuclear cells.

CDR3 DNA (partial): TGTGCCAGCAGCCCGACTAGCGGGGGATTCGAGACC. This encodes CASSPTSGGFET. The whole CDR3 reads CASSPTSGGFETQYF. The chain combines TRBV5-5 with TRBJ2-5; 12 nucleotides agree with TRBD2. The DNA ends 3 residues before the CDR3 does, and the rest of the CDR3 is filled in from the germline J gene. The CDR3 spans 15 residues. From germline, CDR1 is SGHKS and CDR2 YYEKEE (reference sequence). J was trimmed by 5 bases and V by 4 bases; bases with no gene match: 6. Filled out from reference TRBV5-5 and TRBJ2-5, the complete variable domain reads DAGVTQSPTHLIKTRGQQVTLRCSPISGHKSVSWYQQVLGQGPQFIFQYYEKEERGRGNFPDRFSARQFPNYSSELNVNALLLGDSALYLCASSPTSGGFETQYFGPGTRLLVL.